A single sample gave rise to the 21 T cell receptor beta chains below, sequenced in a study of blood T cell repertoires in COVID-19. Measured with immunoSEQ multiplex PCR; TCRdb has only the in-frame clones, and not every one. This sample has about 320,000 clones, with about 88% found just once. Sequences were obtained from PBMCs or T cells enriched from blood (not recorded which). All receptors come from a man aged 60-69 years who had recovered from COVID-19.

The J gene is TRBJ2-7, the V gene TRBV6-5; 9 nucleotides line up with TRBD1. V lost 5 bases to trimming and J lost 2 bases; unmatched junction nucleotides: 1. Germline V gene lookup returns CDR1 MNHEY and CDR2 SVGAGI. This CDR3 region has 13 residues. CDR3 amino acids: CASSRDRAYEQYF. CDR3 DNA: TGTGCCAGCAGTCGGGACAGGGCCTACGAGCAGTACTTC.

The chain is built from TRBV25-1 and TRBJ1-1; D ambiguous. The CDR3 has 14 residues. Germline lookup yields CDR1 MGHDK and CDR2 SYGVNS. V was shortened by 7 bases and J by 4 bases, with 16 bases between the two germline ends. In DNA, the CDR3 is TGTGCCAGCACGCCAGGAGGTTGGGGCACTGAAGCTTTCTTT. Its protein is CASTPGGWGTEAFF. Full variable domain (missing parts from reference TRBV25-1 and TRBJ1-1): EADIYQTPRYLVIGTGKKITLECSQTMGHDKMYWYQQDPGMELHLIHYSYGVNSTEKGDLSSESTVSRIRTEHFPLTLESARPSHTSQYLCASTPGGWGTEAFFGQGTRLTVV.

This clone was picked up one time. The V gene is TRBV7-9, the J gene TRBJ2-5, with TRBD2 matching 11 bases. Germline lookup yields CDR1 SEHNR and CDR2 FQNEAQ (reference sequence). J gave up 0 bases and V 5 bases, and 11 bases lay outside the gene matches. This CDR3 comprises 18 residues. CDR3 region: CASSRASGGLLYQETQYF. CDR3 bases: TGTGCCAGCAGCCGTGCTAGCGGGGGGCTTTTGTACCAAGAGACCCAGTACTTC. The entire variable domain, with the rest obtained from reference TRBV7-9 and TRBJ2-5, is as follows: DTGVSQNPRHKITKRGQNVTFRCDPISEHNRLYWYRQTLGQGPEFLTYFQNEAQLEKSRLLSDRFSAERPKGSFSTLEIQRTEQGDSAMYLCASSRASGGLLYQETQYFGPGTRLLVL.

This clone has just one count. The V and J genes are TRBV10-3 and TRBJ2-7, with D maybe TRBD1 (5 bases). CDR3 length equals 14 residues. In germline, CDR1 is ENHRY, CDR2 SYGVKD. With 3 bases removed from V and 1 base from J, the gap between germline ends came to 10 bases. This CDR3 reads CAISELDRSYEQYF. CDR3 DNA sequence: TGTGCCATCAGTGAACTTGACAGATCCTACGAGCAGTACTTC.

This sequence joins TRBV5-1 and TRBJ1-1, with D perhaps matching TRBD1 (6 bases). Germline V gene data show CDR1 as SGHRS and CDR2 as YFSETQ. The V end was cut by 0 bases, the J end by 4 bases, with 13 bases between. This CDR3 spans 15 amino acids. CDR3: CASSLGTGFRTEAFF. The DNA for the CDR3 is TGCGCCAGCAGCTTGGGTACAGGGTTTCGCACTGAAGCTTTCTTT.

V and J are TRBV5-4 and TRBJ2-7; TRBD1 might be the D (6 bases). Germline CDR1 and CDR2: SGHNT and YYREEE (reference sequence). The CDR3 is 14 amino acids. Trimming stripped 4 bases from V and 6 bases from J, with 17 bases between. CDR3 residues: CASSGDTGRGEQYF. CDR3 sequence (DNA): TGTGCCAGCAGCGGGGACACGGGGCGCGGCGAGCAGTACTTC.

The gene calls are TRBV6-1 and TRBJ2-1, with 7 positions matching TRBD2. The length of the CDR3 is 16 residues. Trimming cost V 4 bases and J 0 bases; bases outside gene matches: 6. The V gene's germline CDR1 is MNHNS and CDR2 SASEGT. CDR3 sequence (DNA): TGTGCCAGCAGTGGGGGAGGGGAGGGCTCCTACAATGAGCAGTTCTTC. This sequence encodes CASSGGGEGSYNEQFF.

This chain joins TRBV2 and TRBJ2-7; TRBD2 matches 11 bases. This CDR3 comprises 15 residues. Germline assignment: CDR1 SNHLY and CDR2 FYNNEI. Germline trimming cut 3 bases from V and 4 bases from J; bases unmatched to any gene: 5. CDR3 residues: CASSDSGRADYEQYF. Here the CDR3 DNA reads TGTGCCAGCAGTGATAGCGGGAGGGCCGATTACGAGCAGTACTTC.

The chain combines TRBV11-3 with TRBJ2-7; tentatively, D is TRBD2 (6 bases). With 2 bases removed from V and 6 bases from J, the gap between germline ends came to 11 bases. CDR1 and CDR2 from the germline V gene are SGHNT and YENEEA. This CDR3 comprises 13 residues. The CDR3 sequence: CASSLSGGGEQYF. The CDR3 nucleotides are TGTGCCAGCAGCTTATCCGGGGGTGGCGAGCAGTACTTC.

This sequence joins TRBV6-5 and TRBJ1-2, with D unresolved. V was shortened by 6 bases and J by 8 bases, with 16 bases between the two germline ends. From germline, CDR1 is MNHEY and CDR2 SVGAGI. The CDR3 is 13 amino acids. This CDR3 is CASSREGAWGYTF. The DNA of the CDR3 is TGTGCCAGCAGCCGCGAGGGAGCCTGGGGCTACACCTTC.

V usage is TRBV30 and J usage is TRBJ1-1; TRBD1 matches at 7 bases. Germline V lookup: CDR1 GTSNPN, CDR2 SVGIG (reference sequence). The V segment lost 4 bases and the J segment 1 base; nucleotides outside the gene matches: 12. The CDR3 extends over 16 amino acids. CDR3 amino acids: CAWTSPHRGSNTEAFF. CDR3 sequence (DNA): TGTGCCTGGACCTCCCCCCACAGGGGTTCGAACACTGAAGCTTTCTTT.

The J gene is TRBJ2-1, the V gene TRBV5-1; possible D gene TRBD2, 5 bases. This CDR3 is 14 amino acids long. CDR1 is SGHRS and CDR2 is YFSETQ in the germline V gene. V shed 0 bases and J shed 7 bases, with 11 bases lying between them. Written as DNA, the CDR3 is TGCGCCAGCAGCTTGGGGGGAGACGCGAATGAGCAGTTCTTC. Translated: CASSLGGDANEQFF.

J is TRBJ1-1 and V is TRBV6-9; D unresolved. Germline CDR1 is MNHGY and CDR2 is SVAAGI. The CDR3 runs to 16 residues. V was trimmed by 2 bases and J by 3 bases, leaving 16 bases between them. This CDR3 is CASSYGPVLDDTEAFF. The CDR3 bases are TGTGCCAGCAGTTATGGTCCGGTACTAGATGACACTGAAGCTTTCTTT.

Remarks on this clone: This same CDR3 is encoded by further DNA sequences in the sample. The chain joins TRBV3-1 (or the pseudogene TRBV3-2) to TRBJ1-2; D unclear. Germline assignment: CDR1 LGHDT and CDR2 YNNKEL (reference sequence). The length of the CDR3 is 13 residues. V was pared by 3 bases and J by 4 bases, with 9 bases between. The CDR3, as DNA: TGTGCCAGCAGCCAGGGAGGGATCTATGGCTACACCTTC. Protein: CASSQGGIYGYTF.

The rearrangement uses TRBV19 and TRBJ1-5; unclear D gene. The CDR3 has 15 residues. With 5 bases removed from V and 6 bases from J, the gap between germline ends came to 17 bases. Per the germline V gene, CDR1 is LNHDA and CDR2 is SQIVND (reference sequence). The CDR3 region has the DNA TGTGCCAGTAGTGTATCCGGGAAAGTATTTCAGCCCCAGCATTTT. It specifies CASSVSGKVFQPQHF.

The chain couples TRBV24-1 to TRBJ2-5; maybe TRBD2 (6 bases). The CDR3 sequence is 11 residues long. The ends were cut back, 5 bases at V and 7 bases at J, with 7 bases in the middle. Germline assignment: CDR1 KGHDR and CDR2 SFDVKD. The CDR3 protein is CATSVGGTQYF. CDR3 bases: TGTGCCACCAGTGTCGGGGGGACCCAGTACTTC.

CDR3 bases: TGCGCCAGCAGCCAAGTAGATGAGCAGTTCTTC. It encodes CASSQVDEQFF. The chain joins TRBV4-1 to TRBJ2-1; D is unresolved. Per the germline V gene, CDR1 is MGHRA and CDR2 is YSYEKL. The CDR3 length is 11 residues. Trimming left V 1 base short and J 8 bases short, with 3 bases between.

This clone was found many times. The rearrangement uses TRBV12-3 or TRBV12-4 and TRBJ1-2; TRBD1 might be the D (5 bases). Trimming pared 5 bases from V and 4 bases from J, leaving 11 bases between. The CDR3 consists of 13 residues. The CDR3 sequence is CASSADSLYGYTF. CDR3 sequence (DNA): TGTGCCAGCAGTGCCGACAGTCTCTATGGCTACACCTTC.

The V and J genes are TRBV11-3 and TRBJ2-7; 10 bases agree with TRBD2. Losses at the gene ends were 5 bases for V and 1 base for J; bases not matched to a gene: 8. Germline values: CDR1 SGHNT, CDR2 YENEEA. The CDR3 loop spans 16 amino acids. The CDR3 reads CASSERTSGISYEQYF. The CDR3 DNA follows: TGTGCCAGCAGCGAACGGACTAGCGGAATTTCCTACGAGCAGTACTTC.

The rearrangement uses TRBV5-1 and TRBJ1-3, with D tentatively TRBD1 (6 bases). The CDR3 sequence is 14 residues long. Looked up from germline, CDR1 is SGHRS and CDR2 is YFSETQ. Trimming removed 0 bases at V and 4 bases at J, with 8 bases between. The chain's CDR3 is CASSLGRGGNTIYF. The CDR3 DNA is TGCGCCAGCAGCTTGGGCAGGGGAGGAAACACCATATATTTT.

The genes are TRBV13 and TRBJ1-4, with D possibly TRBD1 on 5 matching bases. The CDR3 contains 15 residues. V was cut by 3 bases and J by 4 bases, with 12 bases left in between. Germline V lookup: CDR1 PRHDT, CDR2 FYEKMQ (reference sequence). The DNA for the CDR3 is TGTGCCAGCAGCTTTCGCGGGGGTTATAATGAAAAACTGTTTTTT. This translates into CASSFRGGYNEKLFF.